The 20 T cell receptor beta chains reported below all come from one sample, sequenced in a study of blood T cell repertoires in COVID-19. TCRdb's copy holds only in-frame clones and misses some; the assay was immunoSEQ multiplex PCR. This table has approximately 330,000 clones, nearly 90% appearing once. Sequencing was carried out using peripheral blood. The receptor set was obtained from a woman in her forties with COVID-19, enrolled during active disease.

CDR3 protein: CASSQGASGTGELFF. The DNA for the CDR3 is TGTGCCAGCAGCCAAGGGGCCTCTGGCACCGGGGAGCTGTTTTTT. The chain is built from TRBV7-6 and TRBJ2-2, with a weak D call TRBD1 (5 bases). The germline V gene encodes CDR1 SGHVS and CDR2 FNYEAQ. The CDR3 has 15 amino acids. The V gene lost 5 bases and the J gene lost 4 bases, with 14 bases spanning the gap.

The J gene is TRBJ2-3, the V gene TRBV18; 10 nucleotides align to TRBD2. Germline V gene data show CDR1 as KGHSH and CDR2 as LQKENI. This CDR3 has 15 residues. J lost 2 bases, V lost 2 bases, and 1 base had no gene match. The CDR3 is CASSPTSGITDTQYF. CDR3 bases: TGTGCCAGCTCACCAACTAGCGGGATCACAGATACGCAGTATTTT.

A note on this clone: This specimen includes other DNA sequences encoding the same CDR3. The chain recombines TRBV9 with TRBJ1-3; D call uncertain. CDR1 and CDR2 from the germline V gene are SGDLS and YYNGEE. V lost 4 bases and J 1 base, leaving 3 bases between the germline ends. The CDR3 extends over 12 amino acids. CDR3 in DNA: TGTGCCAGCAGCCCATCTGGAAACACCATATATTTT. This translates into CASSPSGNTIYF.

This chain connects TRBV13 to TRBJ2-5; D is perhaps TRBD2 (5 bases). Trimming left V 4 bases short and J 5 bases short, with 14 bases between. The germline V gene encodes CDR1 PRHDT and CDR2 FYEKMQ (reference sequence). The CDR3 has 14 amino acids. The CDR3 protein is CASSSRGPRETQYF. The CDR3 DNA reads TGTGCCAGCAGCTCCCGCGGGCCCCGGGAGACCCAGTACTTC. The whole variable domain, remainder taken from reference TRBV13 and TRBJ2-5, is AAGVIQSPRHLIKEKRETATLKCYPIPRHDTVYWYQQGPGQDPQFLISFYEKMQSDKGSIPDRFSAQQFSDYHSELNMSSLELGDSALYFCASSSRGPRETQYFGPGTRLLVL.

The rearrangement links TRBV7-2 to TRBJ1-5; 7 bases line up with TRBD1. The germline gives CDR1 SGHTA, CDR2 FQGNSA. Trimming at V came to 4 bases and at J to 0 bases, leaving 6 bases not matched to a gene. This CDR3 has 16 residues. In nucleotides, the CDR3 is TGTGCCAGCAGCTCCGGGACAGCCTCTAGCAATCAGCCCCAGCATTTT. Its protein is CASSSGTASSNQPQHF. The full variable domain, its missing parts supplied by reference TRBV7-2 and TRBJ1-5, is GAGVSQSPSNKVTEKGKDVELRCDPISGHTALYWYRQSLGQGLEFLIYFQGNSAPDKSGLPSDRFSAERTGGSVSTLTIQRTQQEDSAVYLCASSSGTASSNQPQHFGDGTRLSIL.

The chain employs TRBV18 and TRBJ2-1; D might be TRBD1 (6 bases). Germline CDR1 and CDR2: KGHSH and LQKENI. This CDR3 has 14 amino acids. V lost 2 bases and J lost 8, with 13 bases in between. The CDR3 here is CASSPNREGDEQFF. For the CDR3, the DNA is TGTGCCAGCTCACCAAACAGGGAAGGAGATGAGCAGTTCTTC.

The rearrangement links TRBV5-4 to TRBJ1-1, with D unclear. Germline V gene data show CDR1 as SGHNT and CDR2 as YYREEE (reference sequence). Trimming took 5 bases from V and 2 from J, leaving 7 bases between them. There are 12 residues in the CDR3. The CDR3 region is CASRTVNTEAFF. The CDR3 region has the DNA TGTGCCAGCAGAACTGTTAACACTGAAGCTTTCTTT.

This clone was counted a single time. The chain joins TRBV7-2 to TRBJ2-5; perhaps TRBD1 as D (6 bases). This CDR3 is 13 amino acids long. Germline lookup yields CDR1 SGHTA and CDR2 FQGNSA. The germline V and J ends were trimmed by 5 bases and 5 bases, with 12 bases remaining between them. CDR3 coding DNA: TGTGCCAGCAGCCCCGAGAGGGGGGAGACCCAGTACTTC. Amino acids: CASSPERGETQYF.

The V and J genes are TRBV6-6 and TRBJ2-7; 10 nucleotides align to TRBD1. Germline trimming cut 6 bases from V and 2 bases from J; bases unmatched to any gene: 7. The CDR3 is 15 amino acids. Germline V CDR1 and CDR2: MNHNY, SVGAGI (reference sequence). DNA of the CDR3: TGTGCCAGCAGACCCCCGGGACAGGGGACCTACGAGCAGTACTTC. Translating it yields CASRPPGQGTYEQYF.

The CDR3 loop reads CASSQDRGRPNSPLHF. The DNA of the CDR3 is TGTGCCAGCAGCCAAGACAGGGGGAGGCCTAATTCACCCCTCCACTTT. The rearrangement links TRBV3-1 (or the pseudogene TRBV3-2) to TRBJ1-6; 7 bases match TRBD1. CDR1 and CDR2 from the germline V gene are LGHDT and YNNKEL (reference sequence). This CDR3 has 16 amino acids. With V trimmed by 0 bases and J by 6 bases, 5 bases remained unmatched.

V gene TRBV3-1 (or the pseudogene TRBV3-2) combines with J gene TRBJ1-1; unclear D gene. CDR1 is LGHDT and CDR2 is YNNKEL in the germline V gene (reference sequence). The CDR3 loop spans 15 amino acids. V lost 0 bases and J 3 bases, leaving 11 bases between the germline ends. In DNA form, the CDR3 reads TGTGCCAGCAGCCAAGATATACCCCCGGACACTGAAGCTTTCTTT. This encodes CASSQDIPPDTEAFF.

The chain recombines TRBV18 with TRBJ1-1, with unresolved D. Germline V gene lookup returns CDR1 KGHSH and CDR2 LQKENI. The CDR3 is made up of 14 amino acids. The V and J ends lost 3 bases and 3 bases respectively, with 11 bases between them. CDR3 nucleotides: TGTGCCAGCTCACCCCCTGGAGGGTACACTGAAGCTTTCTTT. Translated, it gives CASSPPGGYTEAFF.

The CDR3 nucleotides are TGCGCCAGCAGCCAAGATGGATCGGGGAACACTGAAGCTTTCTTT. Translated, it gives CASSQDGSGNTEAFF. V is TRBV4-3 and J is TRBJ1-1, with D unclear. V dropped 0 bases and J dropped 1 base, with 9 bases sitting between them. Germline CDR1 LGHNA, CDR2 YSLEER. The CDR3 sequence is 15 residues long.

This sequence joins TRBV6-2 or TRBV6-3 and TRBJ1-1; D is uncertain. With 5 bases removed from V and 1 base from J, the gap between germline ends came to 8 bases. There are 13 residues in the CDR3. CDR1 is MNHEY, CDR2 SVGEGT, per germline. As DNA, the CDR3 is TGTGCCAGCAGTGCGGACTGGAACACTGAAGCTTTCTTT. Translating gives CASSADWNTEAFF.

The J gene is TRBJ2-3, the V gene TRBV6-6; 7 nucleotides match TRBD1. The J segment lost 5 bases and the V segment lost 6 bases, leaving 11 bases of the junction unmatched. CDR1 MNHNY and CDR2 SVGAGI come from the germline V gene (reference sequence). The CDR3 has 15 amino acids. CDR3 in DNA: TGTGCCAGCAGGTCCGGAAGGGGGCTGATAGATACGCAGTATTTT. Translating it yields CASRSGRGLIDTQYF.

The chain has TRBV7-9 and TRBJ2-3, with D possibly being TRBD1 (7 bases). CDR3 size: 15 residues. Germline loops: CDR1 SEHNR, CDR2 FQNEAQ (reference sequence). Trimming stripped 4 bases from V and 0 bases from J, with 11 bases between. The chain's CDR3 is CASSSAGQSTDTQYF. DNA for the CDR3: TGTGCCAGCAGCTCCGCGGGACAGAGCACAGATACGCAGTATTTT.

The rearrangement uses TRBV30 and TRBJ1-1, with TRBD1 matching over 8 bases. Germline-derived CDR1 and CDR2 are GTSNPN and SVGIG (reference sequence). The J segment lost 1 base and the V segment lost 4 bases, leaving 8 bases of the junction unmatched. The CDR3 covers 15 residues. The CDR3 DNA is TGTGCCTGGAAGAAACCAGGGACAGGGAACACTGAAGCTTTCTTT. This gives the protein CAWKKPGTGNTEAFF.

Here the CDR3 DNA reads TGTGCCAGCAGTGGAGGCAGGGGGCATGGCGGGGAGCTGTTTTTT. This sequence encodes CASSGGRGHGGELFF. This chain joins TRBV2 and TRBJ2-2, with 8 bases aligning to TRBD1. Germline V lookup: CDR1 SNHLY, CDR2 FYNNEI. CDR3 length: 15 residues. With 4 bases clipped from V and 7 bases from J, the junction kept 8 bases outside the gene matches.

In its sample, this clone was seen a few times. The chain joins TRBV7-8 to TRBJ2-5; 12 nucleotides agree with TRBD2. This CDR3 comprises 17 residues. V was clipped by 2 bases and J by 4 bases; unmatched bases: 8. Germline CDR1 reads SGHVS; CDR2 reads FQNEAQ. DNA of the CDR3: TGTGCCAGCAGCTTACTAGCGGGGGGGCAGTCCGGAGAGACCCAGTACTTC. It translates to CASSLLAGGQSGETQYF.

CDR3 nucleotides: TGTGCCAGCAGGCAGGGGGGACTCCGAGGCGAGCAGTACTTC. This encodes CASRQGGLRGEQYF. The chain recombines TRBV28 with TRBJ2-7; perhaps TRBD1 as D (7 bases). The germline V and J ends were trimmed by 6 bases and 6 bases, with 18 bases remaining between them. This CDR3 region has 14 residues. The germline V gene has CDR1 MDHEN and CDR2 SYDVKM.